This TCR beta chain was profiled in a study of CD8 T cells in Susac syndrome. Random hexamers were used to reverse transcribe an amount of about 0.45 to 1 ug RNA. With immunoSEQ multiplex PCR, TCR beta CDR3 was amplified across 54 Vbeta and 13 Jbeta. One entry per CDR3 protein results from TCRdb running MiXCR on the immunoSEQ multiplex PCR reads. The sample consists of 120,000 to 150,000 distinct CDR3 sequences, roughly 95% of them appearing once. This CDR3 spans 13 amino acids. Trimming took off 7 bases at V and 1 base at J, with 10 bases between the two ends. CDR1 is ENHRY and CDR2 is SYGVKD in the germline V gene.

The genes are TRBV10-3 and TRBJ1-1; D remains unclear. This clonotype originated in a human donor in good health. The specimen sequenced was CD4+ T cells from PBMCs. The chain's CDR3 is CAINLGSNTEAFF. CDR3 sequence (DNA): TGTGCCATCAATCTCGGTTCGAACACTGAAGCTTTCTTT.